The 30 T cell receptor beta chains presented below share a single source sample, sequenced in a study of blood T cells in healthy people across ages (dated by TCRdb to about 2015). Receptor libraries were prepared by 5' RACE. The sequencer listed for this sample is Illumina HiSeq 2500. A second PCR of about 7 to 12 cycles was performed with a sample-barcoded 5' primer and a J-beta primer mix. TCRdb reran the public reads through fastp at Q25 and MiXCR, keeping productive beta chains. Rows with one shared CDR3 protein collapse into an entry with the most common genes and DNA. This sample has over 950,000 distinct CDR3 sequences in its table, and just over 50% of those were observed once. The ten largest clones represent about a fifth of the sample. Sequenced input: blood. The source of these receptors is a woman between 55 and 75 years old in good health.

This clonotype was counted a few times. CDR3 coding DNA: TGTGCCAGCACCAAGGGGGGGTACGATACGCAGTATTTT. The encoded protein is CASTKGGYDTQYF. The V and J genes are TRBV28 and TRBJ2-3; D is perhaps TRBD2 (7 bases). Germline V CDR1 and CDR2: MDHEN, SYDVKM. The CDR3 is 13 amino acids. V gave up 7 bases and J gave up 6 bases, with 14 bases separating them.

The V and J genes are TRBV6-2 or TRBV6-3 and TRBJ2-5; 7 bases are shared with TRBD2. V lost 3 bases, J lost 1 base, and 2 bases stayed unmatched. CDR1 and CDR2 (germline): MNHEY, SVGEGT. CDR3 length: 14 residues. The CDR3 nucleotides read TGTGCCAGCAGTTATCTAGCGGTCCAAGAGACCCAGTACTTC. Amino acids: CASSYLAVQETQYF.

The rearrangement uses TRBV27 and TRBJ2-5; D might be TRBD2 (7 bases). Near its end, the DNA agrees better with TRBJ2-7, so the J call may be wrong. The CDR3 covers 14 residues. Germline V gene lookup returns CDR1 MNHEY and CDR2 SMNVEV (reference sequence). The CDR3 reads CASGGGTTLYEQYF. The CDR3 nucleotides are TGTGCCAGCGGGGGGGGGACAACCCTTTACGAGCAGTACTTC.

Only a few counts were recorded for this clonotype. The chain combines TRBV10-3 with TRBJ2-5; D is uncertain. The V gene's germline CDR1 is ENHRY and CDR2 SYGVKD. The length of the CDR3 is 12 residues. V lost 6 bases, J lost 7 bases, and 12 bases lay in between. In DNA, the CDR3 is TGTGCCATCAGGGACGGTACTTCGACCCAGTACTTC. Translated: CAIRDGTSTQYF.

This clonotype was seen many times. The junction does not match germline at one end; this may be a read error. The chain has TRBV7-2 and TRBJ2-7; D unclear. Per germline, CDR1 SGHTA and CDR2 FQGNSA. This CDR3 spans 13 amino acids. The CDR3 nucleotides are TGTGCCAGCAGCGTAGCCCAAACAGCCGAGCAGTACTTC. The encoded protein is CASSVAQTAEQYF. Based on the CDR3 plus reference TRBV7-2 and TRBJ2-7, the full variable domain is GAGVSQSPSNKVTEKGKDVELRCDPISGHTALYWYRQSLGQGLEFLIYFQGNSAPDKSGLPSDRFSAERTGGSVSTLTIQRTQQEDSAVYLCASSVAQTAEQYFGPGTRLTVT.

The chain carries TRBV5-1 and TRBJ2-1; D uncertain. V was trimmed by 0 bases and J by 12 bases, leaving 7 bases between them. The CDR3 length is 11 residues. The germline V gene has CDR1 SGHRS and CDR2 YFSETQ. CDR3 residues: CASSLGDTQFF. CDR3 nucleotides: TGCGCCAGCAGCTTGGGGGATACGCAGTTCTTC.

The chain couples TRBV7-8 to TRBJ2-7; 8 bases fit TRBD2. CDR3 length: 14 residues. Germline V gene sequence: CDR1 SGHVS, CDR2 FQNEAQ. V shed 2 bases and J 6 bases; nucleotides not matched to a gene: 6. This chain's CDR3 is CASSLLGTSSEQYF. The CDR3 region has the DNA TGTGCCAGCAGCTTATTGGGGACTAGTAGCGAGCAGTACTTC.

This CDR3 is CASSLEESVGTDTQYF. CDR3 nucleotide sequence: TGTGCCAGCAGCTTAGAGGAGAGTGTGGGAACAGATACGCAGTATTTT. This chain joins TRBV7-2 and TRBJ2-3; D is unclear. CDR1 SGHTA and CDR2 FQGNSA come from the germline V gene. The V gene lost 1 base and the J gene lost 3 bases, with 14 bases spanning the gap. The CDR3 spans 16 residues.

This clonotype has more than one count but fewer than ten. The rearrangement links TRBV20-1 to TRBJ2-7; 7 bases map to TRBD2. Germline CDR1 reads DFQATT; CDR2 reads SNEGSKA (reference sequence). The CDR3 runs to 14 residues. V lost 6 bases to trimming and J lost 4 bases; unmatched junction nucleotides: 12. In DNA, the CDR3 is TGCAGTGCCCCACCAAGCGGGATGGGTTACGAGCAGTACTTC. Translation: CSAPPSGMGYEQYF.

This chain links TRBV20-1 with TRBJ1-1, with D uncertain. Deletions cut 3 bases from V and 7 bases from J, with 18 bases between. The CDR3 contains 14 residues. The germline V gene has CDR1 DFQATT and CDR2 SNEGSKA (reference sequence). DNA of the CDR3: TGCAGTGCTAGTATAGGTGGGGTCTGGGGTGAAGCTTTCTTT. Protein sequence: CSASIGGVWGEAFF.

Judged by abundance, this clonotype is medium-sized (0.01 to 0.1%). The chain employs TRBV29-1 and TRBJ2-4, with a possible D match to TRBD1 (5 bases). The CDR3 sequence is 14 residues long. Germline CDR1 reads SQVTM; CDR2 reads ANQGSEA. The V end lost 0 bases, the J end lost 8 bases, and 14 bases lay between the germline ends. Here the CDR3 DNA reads TGCAGCGTTGAAGACAAGGGGAAACCCGACATTCAGTACTTC. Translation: CSVEDKGKPDIQYF. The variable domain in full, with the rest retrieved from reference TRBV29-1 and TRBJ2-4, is SAVISQKPSRDICQRGTSLTIQCQVDSQVTMMFWYRQQPGQSLTLIATANQGSEATYESGFVIDKFPISRPNLTFSTLTVSNMSPEDSSIYLCSVEDKGKPDIQYFGAGTRLSVL.

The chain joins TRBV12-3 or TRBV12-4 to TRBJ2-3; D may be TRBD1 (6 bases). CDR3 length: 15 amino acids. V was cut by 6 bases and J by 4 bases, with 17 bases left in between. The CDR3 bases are TGTGCCAGCAGCCCCACCACAGGGATAGCAGATACGCAGTATTTT. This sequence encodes CASSPTTGIADTQYF.

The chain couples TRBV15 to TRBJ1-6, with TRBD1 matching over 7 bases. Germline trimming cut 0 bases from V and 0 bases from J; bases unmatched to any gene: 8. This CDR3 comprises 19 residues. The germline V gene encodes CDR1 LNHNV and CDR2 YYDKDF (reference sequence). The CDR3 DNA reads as TGTGCCACCAGCAGAGATCTGACAGGGCTGAGCTCCTATAATTCACCCCTCCACTTT. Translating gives CATSRDLTGLSSYNSPLHF. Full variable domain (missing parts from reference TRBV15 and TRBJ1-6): DAMVIQNPRYQVTQFGKPVTLSCSQTLNHNVMYWYQQKSSQAPKLLFHYYDKDFNNEADTPDNFQSRRPNTSFCFLDIRSPGLGDTAMYLCATSRDLTGLSSYNSPLHFGNGTRLTVT.

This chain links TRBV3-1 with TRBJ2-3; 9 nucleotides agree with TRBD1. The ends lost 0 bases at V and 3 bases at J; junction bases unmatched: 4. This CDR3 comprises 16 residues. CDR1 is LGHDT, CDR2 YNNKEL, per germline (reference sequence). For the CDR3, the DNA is TGTGCCAGCAGCCAAGAAGACAGGGGGTTTACAGATACGCAGTATTTT. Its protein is CASSQEDRGFTDTQYF.

CDR3 coding DNA: TGTGCCAGCAGTACCCGGACAGGGGTCAATTCACCCCTCCACTTT. Its translation: CASSTRTGVNSPLHF. V is TRBV2 and J is TRBJ1-6; 9 bases line up with TRBD1. V lost 5 bases, J lost 7 bases, and 6 bases stayed unmatched. The CDR3 is made up of 15 amino acids. Per germline, CDR1 SNHLY and CDR2 FYNNEI.

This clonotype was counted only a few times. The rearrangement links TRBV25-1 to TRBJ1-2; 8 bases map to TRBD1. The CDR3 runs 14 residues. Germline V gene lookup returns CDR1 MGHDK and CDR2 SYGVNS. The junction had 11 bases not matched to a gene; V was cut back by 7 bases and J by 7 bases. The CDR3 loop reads CASTGRAGGSGYTF. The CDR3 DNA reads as TGTGCCAGCACAGGTCGGGCAGGGGGCTCTGGCTACACCTTC.

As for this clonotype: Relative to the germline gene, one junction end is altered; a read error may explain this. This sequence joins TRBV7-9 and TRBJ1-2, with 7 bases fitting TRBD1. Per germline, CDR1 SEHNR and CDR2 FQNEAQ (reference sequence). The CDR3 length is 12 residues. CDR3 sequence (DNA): TGTGTCAGCAGCGGTACAGGGGTGGGCTACACCTTC. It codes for CVSSGTGVGYTF.

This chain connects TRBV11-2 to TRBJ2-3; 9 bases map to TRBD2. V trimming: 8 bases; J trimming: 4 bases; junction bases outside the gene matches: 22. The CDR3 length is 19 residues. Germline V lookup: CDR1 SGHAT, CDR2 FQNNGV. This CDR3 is CASGGGGGRAAPGPDTQYF. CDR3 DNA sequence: TGTGCCAGCGGCGGAGGGGGCGGGAGGGCCGCCCCCGGGCCAGATACGCAGTATTTT.

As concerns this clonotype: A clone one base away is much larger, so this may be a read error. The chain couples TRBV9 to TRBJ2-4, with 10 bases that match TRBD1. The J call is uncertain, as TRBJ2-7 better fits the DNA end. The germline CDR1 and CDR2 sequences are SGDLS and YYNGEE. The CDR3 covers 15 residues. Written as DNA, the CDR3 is TGTGCCAGCAGCATAGGACAGGGGGTGGGTTACGAGCAGTACTTC. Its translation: CASSIGQGVGYEQYF.

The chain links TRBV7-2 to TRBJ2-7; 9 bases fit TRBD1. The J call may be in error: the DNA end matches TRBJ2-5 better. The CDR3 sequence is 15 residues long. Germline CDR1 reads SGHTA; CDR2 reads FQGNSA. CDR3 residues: CASSPWDRVAETQYF. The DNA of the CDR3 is TGTGCCAGCAGCCCCTGGGACAGGGTAGCGGAGACCCAGTACTTC.

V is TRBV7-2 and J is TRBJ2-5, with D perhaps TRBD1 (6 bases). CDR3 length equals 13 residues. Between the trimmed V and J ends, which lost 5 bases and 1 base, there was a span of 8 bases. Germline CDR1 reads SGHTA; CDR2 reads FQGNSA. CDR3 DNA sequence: TGTGCCAGCAGCATGGACAGCCAAGAGACCCAGTACTTC. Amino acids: CASSMDSQETQYF.

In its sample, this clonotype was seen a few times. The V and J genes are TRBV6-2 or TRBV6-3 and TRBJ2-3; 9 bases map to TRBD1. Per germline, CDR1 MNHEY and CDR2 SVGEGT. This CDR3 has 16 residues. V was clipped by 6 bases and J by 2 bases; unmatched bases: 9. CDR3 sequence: CASRTPGTGITDTQYF. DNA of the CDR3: TGTGCCAGCAGAACACCCGGGACAGGGATCACAGATACGCAGTATTTT.

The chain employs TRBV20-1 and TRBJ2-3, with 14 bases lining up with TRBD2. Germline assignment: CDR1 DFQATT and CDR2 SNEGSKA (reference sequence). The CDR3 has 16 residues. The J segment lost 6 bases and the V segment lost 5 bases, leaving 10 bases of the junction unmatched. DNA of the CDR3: TGCAGTGCTCCCCCTCGGACTAGCGGGAGGTGGGATACGCAGTATTTT. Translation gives CSAPPRTSGRWDTQYF.

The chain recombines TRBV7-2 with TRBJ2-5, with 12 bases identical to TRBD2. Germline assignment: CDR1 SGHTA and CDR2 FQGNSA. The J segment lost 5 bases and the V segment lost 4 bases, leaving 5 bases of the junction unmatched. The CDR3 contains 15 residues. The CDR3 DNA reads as TGTGCCAGCAGCTCGACTAGCGGGAGTTGGGAGACCCAGTACTTC. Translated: CASSSTSGSWETQYF.

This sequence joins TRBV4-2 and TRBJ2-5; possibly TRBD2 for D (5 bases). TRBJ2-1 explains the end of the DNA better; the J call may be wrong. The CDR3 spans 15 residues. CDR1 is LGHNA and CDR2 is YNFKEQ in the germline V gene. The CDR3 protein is CASSQGFGVTETQFF. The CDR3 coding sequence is TGTGCCAGCAGCCAAGGGTTCGGGGTAACGGAGACCCAGTTCTTC.

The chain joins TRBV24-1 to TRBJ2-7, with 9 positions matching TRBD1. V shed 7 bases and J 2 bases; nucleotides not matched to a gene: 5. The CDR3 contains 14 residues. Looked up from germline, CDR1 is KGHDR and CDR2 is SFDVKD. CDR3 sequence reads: CATSDRGIPYEQYF. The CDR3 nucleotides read TGTGCCACCAGCGACAGGGGGATCCCCTACGAGCAGTACTTC.

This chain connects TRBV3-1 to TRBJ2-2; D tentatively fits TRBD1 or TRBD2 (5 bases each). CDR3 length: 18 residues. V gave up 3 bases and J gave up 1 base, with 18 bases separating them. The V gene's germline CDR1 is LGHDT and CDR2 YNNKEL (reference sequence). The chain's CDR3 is CASSHVSGDGVNTGELFF. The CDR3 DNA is TGTGCCAGCAGCCATGTATCTGGGGACGGGGTGAACACCGGGGAGCTGTTTTTT.

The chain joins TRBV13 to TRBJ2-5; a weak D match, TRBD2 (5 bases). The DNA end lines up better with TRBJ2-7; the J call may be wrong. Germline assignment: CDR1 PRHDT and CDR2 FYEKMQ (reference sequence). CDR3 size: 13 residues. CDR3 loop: CASSALRDYEQYF. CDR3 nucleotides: TGTGCCAGCAGCGCGCTCCGGGACTACGAGCAGTACTTC.

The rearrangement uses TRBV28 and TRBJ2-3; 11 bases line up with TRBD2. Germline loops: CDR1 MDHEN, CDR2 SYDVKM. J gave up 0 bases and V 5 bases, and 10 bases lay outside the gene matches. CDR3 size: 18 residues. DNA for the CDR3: TGTGCCAGCAGTCCAGGGATCTGGACTAGCGGGAGCACAGATACGCAGTATTTT. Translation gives CASSPGIWTSGSTDTQYF.

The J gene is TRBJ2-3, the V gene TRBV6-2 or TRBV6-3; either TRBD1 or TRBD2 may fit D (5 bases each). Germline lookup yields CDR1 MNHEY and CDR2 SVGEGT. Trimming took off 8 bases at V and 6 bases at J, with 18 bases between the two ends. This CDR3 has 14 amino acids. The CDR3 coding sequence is TGTGCCAGCTCTGGGGGATACACATCCGATACGCAGTATTTT. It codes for CASSGGYTSDTQYF.